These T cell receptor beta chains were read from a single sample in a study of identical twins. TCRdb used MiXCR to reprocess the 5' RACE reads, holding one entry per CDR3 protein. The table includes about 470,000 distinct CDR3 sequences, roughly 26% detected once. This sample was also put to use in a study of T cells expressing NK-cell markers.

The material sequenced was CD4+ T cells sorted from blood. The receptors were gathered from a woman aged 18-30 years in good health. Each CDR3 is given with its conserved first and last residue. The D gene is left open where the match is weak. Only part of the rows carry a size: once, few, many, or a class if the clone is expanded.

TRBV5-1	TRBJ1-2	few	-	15	CASSFGATTNYGYTF	TGCGCCAGCAGCTTCGGCGCTACTACTAACTATGGCTACACCTTC
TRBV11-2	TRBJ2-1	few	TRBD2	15	CASSLYGGTYNEQFF	TGTGCCAGCAGCTTATACGGGGGGACCTACAATGAGCAGTTCTTC
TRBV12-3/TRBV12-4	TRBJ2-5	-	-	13	CASMVAGRATQYF	TGTGCCAGCATGGTAGCAGGTCGAGCGACCCAGTACTTC
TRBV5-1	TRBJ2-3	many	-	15	CASSEDLGGTDTQYF	TGCGCCAGCAGTGAGGACCTAGGTGGGACAGATACGCAGTATTTT
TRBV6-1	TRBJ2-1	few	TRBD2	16	CASSRRLAGTYNEQFF	TGTGCCAGCAGTCGGAGACTAGCGGGAACCTACAATGAGCAGTTCTTC
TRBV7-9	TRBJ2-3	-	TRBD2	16	CASSRGLAGPTDTQYF	TGTGCCAGCAGCCGAGGACTAGCGGGGCCCACAGATACGCAGTATTTT
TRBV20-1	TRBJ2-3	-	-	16	CSGTPLGSLSADTQYF	TGCAGTGGCACCCCTTTAGGATCATTAAGCGCAGATACGCAGTATTTT
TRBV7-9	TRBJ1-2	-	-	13	CATPREVNYGYTF	TGTGCCACCCCAAGGGAAGTCAACTATGGCTACACCTTC
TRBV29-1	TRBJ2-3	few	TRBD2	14	CSALAGGPKDTQYF	TGCAGCGCCTTAGCGGGGGGGCCCAAAGATACGCAGTATTTT
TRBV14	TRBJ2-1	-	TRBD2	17	CASSQEILAGGNNEQFF	TGTGCCAGCAGCCAAGAGATTCTAGCGGGAGGTAACAATGAGCAGTTCTTC
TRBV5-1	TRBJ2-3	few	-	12	CASSVGSDTQYF	TGCGCCAGCAGCGTGGGATCAGATACGCAGTATTTT
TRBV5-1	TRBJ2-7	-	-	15	CASSFLGQPSAEQYF	TGCGCCAGCAGCTTCTTGGGGCAGCCTTCCGCCGAGCAGTACTTC
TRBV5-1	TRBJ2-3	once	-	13	CASRPSAADTQYF	TGCGCCAGCAGGCCTAGCGCTGCAGATACGCAGTATTTT
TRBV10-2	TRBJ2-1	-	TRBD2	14	CASRGLADYNEQFF	TGCGCCAGCAGGGGACTAGCGGATTACAATGAGCAGTTCTTC
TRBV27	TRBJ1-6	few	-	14	CASSFAWRVSPLHF	TGTGCCAGCAGTTTCGCGTGGAGGGTTTCACCCCTCCACTTT
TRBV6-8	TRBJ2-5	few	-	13	CASSYSAQETQYF	TGTGCCAGCAGTTACTCGGCCCAAGAGACCCAGTACTTC
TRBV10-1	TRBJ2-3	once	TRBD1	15	CASSADRAHTDTQYF	TGCGCCAGCAGTGCAGACAGGGCCCACACAGATACGCAGTATTTT
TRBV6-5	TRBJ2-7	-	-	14	CASSYRSDSYEQYF	TGTGCCAGCAGTTACAGGTCAGACTCCTACGAGCAGTACTTC
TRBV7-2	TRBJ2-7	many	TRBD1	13	CASSFTGVGEQYF	TGTGCCAGCAGCTTTACAGGGGTCGGCGAGCAGTACTTC
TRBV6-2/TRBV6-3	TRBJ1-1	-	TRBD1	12	CASRYTGGVAFF	TGTGCCAGCAGGTACACAGGGGGAGTAGCTTTCTTT
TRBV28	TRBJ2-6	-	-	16	CASRRQASSGANVLTF	TGTGCCAGCAGAAGACAGGCTAGCTCTGGGGCCAACGTCCTGACTTTC
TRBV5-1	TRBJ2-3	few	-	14	CASSHGLYTDTQYF	TGCGCCAGCAGCCACGGCCTTTACACAGATACGCAGTATTTT
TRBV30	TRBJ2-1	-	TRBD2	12	CAQLAGFNEQFF	TGTGCCCAACTAGCGGGGTTCAATGAGCAGTTCTTC
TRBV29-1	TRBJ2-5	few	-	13	CSAGLGYQETQYF	TGCAGCGCGGGGCTAGGGTACCAAGAGACCCAGTACTTC
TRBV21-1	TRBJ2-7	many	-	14	CASSRSGLGYEQYF	TGTGCCAGCAGCCGCTCCGGGTTGGGTTACGAGCAGTACTTC
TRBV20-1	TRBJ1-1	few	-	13	CSAPGPMNTEAFF	TGCAGTGCCCCCGGACCGATGAACACTGAAGCTTTCTTT
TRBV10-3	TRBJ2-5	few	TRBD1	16	CAISDSGQGHQETQYF	TGTGCCATCAGTGATTCGGGACAGGGTCACCAAGAGACCCAGTACTTC
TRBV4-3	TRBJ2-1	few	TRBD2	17	CASSQRTSGSSYNEQFF	TGCGCCAGCAGCCAACGGACTAGCGGGAGCTCCTACAATGAGCAGTTCTTC
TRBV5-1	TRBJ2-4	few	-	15	CASSLALDAQNIQYF	TGCGCCAGCAGCTTGGCCCTAGACGCCCAAAACATTCAGTACTTC
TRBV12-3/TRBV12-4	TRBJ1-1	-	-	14	CASSLVLRGTEAFF	TGTGCCAGCAGTTTAGTCCTCAGGGGCACTGAAGCTTTCTTT
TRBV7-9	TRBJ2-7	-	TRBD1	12	CASEDRGYEQYF	TGTGCCAGCGAGGACAGGGGATACGAGCAGTACTTC
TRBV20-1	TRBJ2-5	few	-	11	CSASLTSTQYF	TGCAGTGCTAGTCTCACCTCGACCCAGTACTTC
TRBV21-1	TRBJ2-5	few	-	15	CAGPGAAGVQETQYF	TGTGCCGGACCCGGGGCCGCAGGAGTCCAAGAGACCCAGTACTTC
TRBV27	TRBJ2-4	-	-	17	CASSSRTGRGAKNIQYF	TGTGCCAGCAGTTCCCGGACTGGCCGTGGGGCCAAAAACATTCAGTACTTC
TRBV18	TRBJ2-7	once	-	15	CASSPIEGSLSEQYF	TGTGCCAGCTCACCGATCGAAGGGTCCCTTAGCGAGCAGTACTTC
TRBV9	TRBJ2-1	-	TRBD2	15	CASSAGTREYNEQFF	TGTGCCAGCAGCGCCGGGACTAGGGAGTACAATGAGCAGTTCTTC
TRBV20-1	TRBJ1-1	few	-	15	CSARSFQVMNTEAFF	TGCAGTGCTAGATCGTTCCAGGTTATGAACACTGAAGCTTTCTTT
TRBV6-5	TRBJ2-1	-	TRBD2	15	CASSYGAGAYNEQFF	TGTGCCAGCAGTTACGGAGCGGGGGCCTACAATGAGCAGTTCTTC
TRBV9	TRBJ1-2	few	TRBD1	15	CASSVFLTGDYGYTF	TGTGCCAGCAGCGTATTCCTGACAGGGGACTATGGCTACACCTTC
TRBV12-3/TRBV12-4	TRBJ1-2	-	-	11	CASSFHYGYTF	TGTGCCAGCAGTTTCCACTATGGCTACACCTTC
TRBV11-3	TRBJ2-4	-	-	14	CASSLEGVRNIQYF	TGTGCCAGCAGCTTAGAGGGGGTCCGAAACATTCAGTACTTC
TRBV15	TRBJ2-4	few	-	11	CATSNENIQYF	TGTGCCACCAGCAACGAAAACATTCAGTACTTC
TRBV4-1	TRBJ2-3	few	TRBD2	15	CASSQDPSGTDTQYF	TGCGCCAGCAGCCAAGATCCTAGCGGGACAGATACGCAGTATTTT
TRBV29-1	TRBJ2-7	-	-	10	CSVPYYEQYF	TGCAGCGTCCCCTACTACGAGCAGTACTTC
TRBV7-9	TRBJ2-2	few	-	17	CASSFSGLTPNTGELFF	TGTGCCAGCAGCTTCTCAGGGTTAACGCCGAACACCGGGGAGCTGTTTTTT
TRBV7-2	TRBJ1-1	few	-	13	CASSSFRATEAFF	TGTGCCAGCAGCTCCTTCAGGGCCACTGAAGCTTTCTTT